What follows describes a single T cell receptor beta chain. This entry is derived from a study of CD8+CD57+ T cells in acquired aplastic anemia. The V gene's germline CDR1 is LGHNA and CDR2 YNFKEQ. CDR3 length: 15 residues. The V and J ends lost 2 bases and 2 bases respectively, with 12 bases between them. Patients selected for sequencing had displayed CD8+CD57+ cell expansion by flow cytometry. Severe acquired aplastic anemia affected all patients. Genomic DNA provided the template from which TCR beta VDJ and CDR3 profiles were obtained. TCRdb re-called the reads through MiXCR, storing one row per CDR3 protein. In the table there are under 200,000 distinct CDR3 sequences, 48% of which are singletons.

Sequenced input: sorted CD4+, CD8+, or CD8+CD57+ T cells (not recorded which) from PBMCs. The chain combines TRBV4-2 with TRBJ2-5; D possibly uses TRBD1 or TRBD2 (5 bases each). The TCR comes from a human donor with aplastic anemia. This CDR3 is CASSQQPGPQETQYF. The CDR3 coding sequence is TGTGCCAGCAGCCAACAACCGGGACCACAAGAGACCCAGTACTTC.